This TCR beta chain was identified in a study of response to subunit inactivated influenza vaccine. Points from the study as a whole: Authors proposed each seasonal influenza vaccination draws in few new T cells.

Germline V gives CDR1 SGHTA, CDR2 FQGNSA. Trimming took 3 bases from V and 1 from J; bases not matched to a gene: 7. This CDR3 is built from 17 residues. A few counts support this clonotype. Its antigen is unidentified. Via MiXCR, TCRdb re-called the RT-PCR reads, giving one row per CDR3 protein. Here the sample spans 500,000 to 550,000 distinct CDR3 sequences, 6% to 9% being singletons. The sequence came from a man between 50 and 70 years old who received an inactivated influenza vaccine. Source: PBMCs from blood, taken around 2 years after vaccination. The chain joins TRBV7-2 to TRBJ2-1, with 9 bases fitting TRBD1. As DNA, the CDR3 is TGTGCCAGCAGCTTGCGACCGGGACAGGGTTCCTACAATGAGCAGTTCTTC. This encodes CASSLRPGQGSYNEQFF.